This section outlines one TCR beta chain sequence together with its context. Its matching antigen is unknown. This CDR3 spans 15 amino acids. Per germline, CDR1 SEHNR and CDR2 FQNEAQ (reference sequence). Trimming cost V 5 bases and J 8 bases, with 18 bases left between them. TCRdb called the 5' RACE reads again in MiXCR, with one record for every CDR3 protein. The sample comprises just under 650,000 distinct CDR3 sequences, under 8.5% of which are singletons, and 1.6% rests with the top ten. This sample is part of a study of identical twins. Study results and limitations: Abundant cord blood beta clonotypes carried fewer insertions; memory repertoires showed none. A cross-sectional statistical analysis, not follow-up of the same donors, supported the conclusions. For monozygotic twins, models underestimated out-of-frame TCR alpha sharing.

Healthy Caucasians were all of the donors. These data are also associated with another study on yellow fever vaccine responses in identical twins.

This receptor was taken from a young woman in good health. The chain uses TRBV7-9 and TRBJ1-4; tentative D call: TRBD1 (5 bases). Specimen: PBMCs. The DNA for the CDR3 is TGTGCCAGCAGCCGGACCGGGGGGACTACCGAAAAACTGTTTTTT. Translating gives CASSRTGGTTEKLFF.